This T cell receptor (beta chain) was observed in a study of radiation and T cells in renal cell carcinoma. CDR1 is SGHTA and CDR2 is FQGNSA in the germline V gene. This CDR3 comprises 15 residues. Deletions cut 5 bases from V and 0 bases from J, with 13 bases between. Method: immunoSEQ multiplex PCR; TCRdb's copy keeps in-frame clones and lacks some. The table lists 95,000 to 150,000 clones, roughly 80% of them singletons. Time point in this sample: baseline pretreatment blood. The sample's treatment: 15 Gy SBRT to primary tumor, nephrectomy 4 weeks later. The chain recombines TRBV7-2 with TRBJ1-1; maybe TRBD1 (6 bases). This clonotype originated in a woman aged 60 to 75 with renal cell carcinoma. The material sequenced was blood, taken from a patient whose treatment included radiotherapy and nephrectomy. The CDR3 sequence is CASSPTTGLNTEAFF. The DNA of the CDR3 is TGTGCCAGCAGCCCTACGACAGGATTGAACACTGAAGCTTTCTTT. Supplemented by reference TRBV7-2 and TRBJ1-1, the full variable domain reads GAGVSQSPSNKVTEKGKDVELRCDPISGHTALYWYRQSLGQGLEFLIYFQGNSAPDKSGLPSDRFSAERTGGSVSTLTIQRTQQEDSAVYLCASSPTTGLNTEAFFGQGTRLTVV.